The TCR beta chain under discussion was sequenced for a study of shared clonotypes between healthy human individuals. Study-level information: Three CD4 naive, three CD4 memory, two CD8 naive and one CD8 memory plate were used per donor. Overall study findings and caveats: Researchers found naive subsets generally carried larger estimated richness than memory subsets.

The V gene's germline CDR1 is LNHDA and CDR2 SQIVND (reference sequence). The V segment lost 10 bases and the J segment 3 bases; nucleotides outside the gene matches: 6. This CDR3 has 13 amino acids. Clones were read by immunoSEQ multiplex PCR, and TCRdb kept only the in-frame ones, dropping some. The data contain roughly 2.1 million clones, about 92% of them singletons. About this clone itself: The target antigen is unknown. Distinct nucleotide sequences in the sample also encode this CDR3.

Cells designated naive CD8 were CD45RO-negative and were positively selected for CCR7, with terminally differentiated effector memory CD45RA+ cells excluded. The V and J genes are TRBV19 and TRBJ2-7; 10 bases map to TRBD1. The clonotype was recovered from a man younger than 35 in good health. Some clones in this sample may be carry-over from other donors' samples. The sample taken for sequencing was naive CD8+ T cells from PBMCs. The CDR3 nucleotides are TGTGCCACCCGGGGGACAGGGGACTACGAGCAGTACTTC. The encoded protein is CATRGTGDYEQYF. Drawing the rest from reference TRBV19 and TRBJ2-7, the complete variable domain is DGGITQSPKYLFRKEGQNVTLSCEQNLNHDAMYWYRQDPGQGLRLIYYSQIVNDFQKGDIAEGYSVSREKKESFPLTVTSAQKNPTAFYLCATRGTGDYEQYFGPGTRLTVT.